The 29 T cell receptor beta chains below all came from one sample that was sequenced in a study of CD8 T cells in Susac syndrome. RNA amounts of roughly 0.5 to 1 ug underwent reverse transcription with random hexamers. One entry per CDR3 protein results from TCRdb running MiXCR on the immunoSEQ multiplex PCR reads. Found here are about 200,000 distinct CDR3 sequences, 85% to 95% of them singletons; the top ten hold under 0.12%. The sequenced sample was CD4+ T cells from PBMCs. Source of these receptors: a human donor in good health.

The rearrangement uses TRBV9 and TRBJ1-2; D might be TRBD1 (5 bases). The germline gives CDR1 SGDLS, CDR2 YYNGEE. The V and J ends lost 7 bases and 4 bases respectively, with 17 bases between them. This CDR3 contains 14 residues. The CDR3 sequence: CASGQGKSIYGYTF. The DNA for the CDR3 is TGTGCCAGCGGTCAGGGTAAGAGCATCTATGGCTACACCTTC.

CDR3 nucleotide sequence: TGTGCCAGCAGACGGGGGGGTTCCTACAATGAGCAGTTCTTC. It encodes CASRRGGSYNEQFF. V gene TRBV6-5 combines with J gene TRBJ2-1, with 8 bases aligning to TRBD2. CDR3 size: 14 residues. Germline V gene lookup returns CDR1 MNHEY and CDR2 SVGAGI. Trimming removed 6 bases from V and 1 base from J; junction bases left unmatched: 2.

V usage is TRBV20-1 and J usage is TRBJ2-7; D possibly corresponds to TRBD1 (6 bases). Germline assignment: CDR1 DFQATT and CDR2 SNEGSKA (reference sequence). The CDR3 covers 15 residues. V lost 0 bases and J lost 2, with 14 bases in between. The CDR3 reads CSARDERQVTYEQYV. CDR3 coding DNA: TGCAGTGCTAGAGATGAGAGACAGGTAACCTACGAGCAGTACGTC.

V usage is TRBV2 and J usage is TRBJ2-2; D not certain. V shed 5 bases and J shed 2 bases, with 9 bases lying between them. This CDR3 has 14 amino acids. The germline V gene has CDR1 SNHLY and CDR2 FYNNEI. The CDR3 DNA reads TGTGCCAGCAGTCGGATGTTCAACACCGGGGAGCTGTTTTTT. Residues: CASSRMFNTGELFF.

The chain is built from TRBV5-1 and TRBJ2-1; D is unclear. The CDR3 has 16 residues. V shed 6 bases and J shed 0 bases, with 16 bases lying between them. CDR1 is SGHRS and CDR2 is YFSETQ in the germline V gene. The CDR3 loop reads CASTPGGWDSYNEQFF. The DNA of the CDR3 is TGCGCCAGCACCCCCGGCGGCTGGGACTCCTACAATGAGCAGTTCTTC.

The CDR3 DNA is TGTGCCAGCAGCATAGACAGGGACACTGAAGCTTTCTTT. Protein sequence: CASSIDRDTEAFF. J is TRBJ1-1 and V is TRBV7-8, with TRBD1 identical over 7 bases. CDR1 SGHVS and CDR2 FQNEAQ come from the germline V gene. The CDR3 has 13 residues. V lost 5 bases, J lost 3 bases, and 3 bases stayed unmatched.

V usage is TRBV3-1 and J usage is TRBJ2-5; D is ambiguous. Germline lookup yields CDR1 LGHDT and CDR2 YNNKEL (reference sequence). The V and J ends lost 0 bases and 2 bases respectively, with 10 bases between them. The CDR3 is 15 amino acids. CDR3 DNA sequence: TGTGCCAGCAGCCAAGAGTTGTGGCAGCAAGAGACCCAGTACTTC. Its translation is CASSQELWQQETQYF.

The rearrangement links TRBV15 to TRBJ2-3; either TRBD1 or TRBD2 may fit D (6 bases each). Germline CDR1 is LNHNV and CDR2 is YYDKDF (reference sequence). V was shortened by 6 bases and J by 6 bases, with 19 bases between the two germline ends. CDR3 length equals 15 residues. In nucleotides, the CDR3 is TGTGCCACCAGTACCGGGACTTCTAGGGGGGATACGCAGTATTTT. Its translation is CATSTGTSRGDTQYF.

J is TRBJ1-2 and V is TRBV20-1; the match to TRBD1 covers 7 bases. This CDR3 comprises 14 residues. The germline CDR1 and CDR2 sequences are DFQATT and SNEGSKA (reference sequence). The junction had 7 bases not matched to a gene; V was cut back by 1 base and J by 5 bases. The CDR3 protein is CSARARQGVYGYTF. DNA for the CDR3: TGCAGTGCTAGAGCCCGACAGGGAGTGTATGGCTACACCTTC.

This chain links TRBV2 with TRBJ2-7, with D possibly matching TRBD2 (6 bases). CDR3 length: 13 amino acids. V was pared by 1 base and J by 6 bases, with 10 bases between. Germline V lookup: CDR1 SNHLY, CDR2 FYNNEI. Written as DNA, the CDR3 is TGTGCCAGCAGTGAAGAGAGGGACTCCGAGCAGTACGTC. Its translation: CASSEERDSEQYV.

J is TRBJ1-5 and V is TRBV2; D might be TRBD1 (5 bases). Germline CDR1 and CDR2: SNHLY and FYNNEI. This CDR3 spans 13 amino acids. Trimming took 4 bases from V and 6 from J, leaving 10 bases between them. The CDR3: CASSGGISQPQHF. The CDR3 DNA is TGTGCCAGCAGTGGGGGGATATCTCAGCCCCAGCATTTT.

The gene calls are TRBV3-1 and TRBJ1-1; tentatively, D is TRBD1 (5 bases). The V gene lost 4 bases and the J gene lost 0 bases, with 12 bases spanning the gap. Germline CDR1 reads LGHDT; CDR2 reads YNNKEL (reference sequence). This CDR3 has 15 amino acids. The CDR3: CASSPEGRMNTEAFF. The CDR3 bases are TGTGCCAGCAGCCCCGAGGGGAGGATGAACACTGAAGCTTTCTTT.

This chain joins TRBV19 and TRBJ2-7; the D gene is possibly TRBD1 (5 bases). In germline, CDR1 is LNHDA, CDR2 SQIVND (reference sequence). CDR3 length: 12 amino acids. With 4 bases removed from V and 2 bases from J, the gap between germline ends came to 6 bases. In DNA, the CDR3 is TGTGCCAGTAGTACAGGGACCTACGAGCAGTACTTC. As protein: CASSTGTYEQYF.

The chain has TRBV24-1 and TRBJ2-5; 7 bases map to TRBD1. CDR1 is KGHDR and CDR2 is SFDVKD in the germline V gene. The CDR3 consists of 14 residues. V shed 3 bases and J 5 bases; nucleotides not matched to a gene: 5. The CDR3 DNA is TGTGCCACCAGTGATGCACAGGGGCTTGAGACCCAGTACTTC. The encoded protein is CATSDAQGLETQYF.

This chain uses TRBV2 with TRBJ2-7; D ambiguous. V gave up 10 bases and J gave up 7 bases, with 17 bases separating them. The CDR3 spans 12 residues. The germline gives CDR1 SNHLY, CDR2 FYNNEI. The chain's CDR3 is CATPRRVPEQYV. CDR3 coding DNA: TGTGCCACACCACGAAGGGTTCCAGAGCAGTACGTC.

This rearrangement joins TRBV27 to TRBJ2-3; D is ambiguous. CDR1 is MNHEY and CDR2 is SMNVEV in the germline V gene (reference sequence). The ends were cut back, 5 bases at V and 6 bases at J, with 15 bases in the middle. The CDR3 consists of 14 residues. CDR3 DNA: TGTGCCAGCAGTGCGCTAACAAACGCTGATACGCAGTATTTT. Protein sequence: CASSALTNADTQYF.

The chain couples TRBV30 to TRBJ1-2; 10 nucleotides agree with TRBD1. The trim removed 7 bases at V and 8 bases at J, leaving 10 bases unmatched. The CDR3 consists of 13 residues. From germline, CDR1 is GTSNPN and CDR2 SVGIG (reference sequence). The CDR3 bases are TGTGCCTCAATGACAGGGGGCAACCTCGGCTACACCTTC. It encodes CASMTGGNLGYTF. The variable domain in full, with the rest retrieved from reference TRBV30 and TRBJ1-2, is SQTIHQWPATLVQPVGSPLSLECTVEGTSNPNLYWYRQAAGRGLQLLFYSVGIGQISSEVPQNLSASRPQDRQFILSSKKLLLSDSGFYLCASMTGGNLGYTFGSGTRLTVV.

The CDR3 nucleotides are TGTGCCACTAGACTAGCGGGGGTGTCAGATACGCAGTATTTT. It encodes CATRLAGVSDTQYF. This chain joins TRBV12-3 or TRBV12-4 and TRBJ2-3, with TRBD2 matching over 12 bases. The CDR3 spans 14 residues. After removal of 10 bases from V and 4 bases from J, the junction contained 6 bases not matched to a gene.

The V call is TRBV9, the J call TRBJ1-3; D gene uncertain. Germline assignment: CDR1 SGDLS and CDR2 YYNGEE. The CDR3 sequence is 13 residues long. V dropped 4 bases and J dropped 0 bases, with 5 bases sitting between them. The CDR3 is CASSTHSGNTIYF. The CDR3, as DNA: TGTGCCAGCAGCACCCACTCTGGAAACACCATATATTTT.

This CDR3 is CASSSLRTGMTRQFF. The CDR3 DNA reads as TGTGCCAGCAGCTCGTTGCGGACAGGGATGACTCGGCAGTTCTTC. The genes are TRBV11-2 and TRBJ2-1, with 8 bases matching TRBD1. J gave up 12 bases and V 4 bases, and 14 bases lay outside the gene matches. Per the germline V gene, CDR1 is SGHAT and CDR2 is FQNNGV. This CDR3 is 15 amino acids long.

The V and J genes are TRBV19 and TRBJ2-5; D not certain. V shed 9 bases and J shed 2 bases, with 10 bases lying between them. This CDR3 region has 12 residues. The germline V gene has CDR1 LNHDA and CDR2 SQIVND (reference sequence). The CDR3 reads CASGRPQETQYF. The CDR3, as DNA: TGTGCCAGCGGACGCCCGCAAGAGACCCAGTACTTC.

V usage is TRBV20-1 and J usage is TRBJ2-7; D possibly corresponds to TRBD1 (6 bases). Trimming took 5 bases from V and 0 from J, leaving 14 bases between them. Germline V gives CDR1 DFQATT, CDR2 SNEGSKA (reference sequence). The CDR3 extends over 14 amino acids. The CDR3 loop reads CSAGTGLSSYEQYF. CDR3 nucleotides: TGCAGTGCTGGAACAGGGCTTAGCTCCTACGAGCAGTACTTC.

The V and J genes are TRBV9 and TRBJ2-3; D may be TRBD1 (5 bases). Trimming took 5 bases from V and 4 from J, leaving 17 bases between them. CDR1 SGDLS and CDR2 YYNGEE come from the germline V gene. This CDR3 has 15 amino acids. In DNA form, the CDR3 reads TGTGCCAGCAGAGTCAGGGTTTCTCCCCCAGATACGCAGTATTTT. Its translation: CASRVRVSPPDTQYF.

The V gene is TRBV29-1, the J gene TRBJ2-3; unclear D gene. V was cut by 3 bases and J by 1 base, with 11 bases left in between. The CDR3 sequence is 14 residues long. Germline-derived CDR1 and CDR2 are SQVTM and ANQGSEA. As DNA, the CDR3 is TGCAGCGTTGAGGCCCCCCCGGGCACAGATACGCAGTATTTT. This sequence encodes CSVEAPPGTDTQYF.

This clonotype was detected only once. The chain has TRBV3-1 and TRBJ1-2; D uncertain. The CDR3 covers 12 residues. Germline loops: CDR1 LGHDT, CDR2 YNNKEL (reference sequence). Trimming removed 2 bases at V and 7 bases at J, with 8 bases between. Here the CDR3 reads CASSQRASGYTF. The CDR3 DNA reads as TGTGCCAGCAGCCAAAGGGCCTCTGGCTACACCTTC.

The V call is TRBV9, the J call TRBJ2-7; D perhaps matches TRBD2 (6 bases). CDR1 is SGDLS and CDR2 is YYNGEE in the germline V gene. The V and J ends lost 5 bases and 0 bases respectively, with 18 bases between them. The CDR3 is 16 residues long. The CDR3 spells CASSPSVPGSSYEQYF. The CDR3 DNA is TGTGCCAGCAGTCCTAGCGTCCCGGGAAGCTCCTACGAGCAGTACTTC.

Remarks on this clonotype: One end of the junction varies from germline; a read error may be responsible. This sequence joins TRBV20-1 and TRBJ1-1; D gene unclear. The CDR3 extends over 13 amino acids. Germline CDR1 and CDR2: DFQATT and SNEGSKA (reference sequence). The CDR3 loop reads CSARDVGNTEAFF. Written as DNA, the CDR3 is TGCAGTGCTCGAGACGTAGGCAACACTGAAGCTTTCTTT.

J is TRBJ1-1 and V is TRBV20-1; tentative D call: TRBD1 (5 bases). Germline CDR1 and CDR2: DFQATT and SNEGSKA (reference sequence). Trimming removed 1 base at V and 4 bases at J, with 13 bases between. There are 14 residues in the CDR3. The CDR3 DNA reads as TGCAGTGCTAGAGGCGAGGGGTTGGGCACTGAAGCTTTCTTT. Protein: CSARGEGLGTEAFF.

The J gene is TRBJ2-3, the V gene TRBV29-1; 9 bases agree with TRBD2. With 7 bases clipped from V and 6 bases from J, the junction kept 8 bases outside the gene matches. Germline loops: CDR1 SQVTM, CDR2 ANQGSEA. The CDR3 runs to 13 residues. CDR3 sequence reads: CSASVAGVDTQYF. The CDR3, as DNA: TGCAGCGCCTCGGTAGCGGGAGTCGATACGCAGTATTTT.